Below are 12 T cell receptor beta chains sequenced from a single sample in a study of response to subunit inactivated influenza vaccine. TCRdb processed the RT-PCR reads anew with MiXCR; each CDR3 protein has one entry. The sample records around 850,000 distinct CDR3 sequences, about a fifth being singletons. The sample in question was PBMCs from blood, obtained less than 6 days after vaccination. The receptors here all came from a man aged 45-65 years who received an inactivated influenza vaccine.

This clonotype was found a few times. V is TRBV29-1 and J is TRBJ2-6, with no clear D. This CDR3 has 14 residues. Germline CDR1 SQVTM, CDR2 ANQGSEA. Deletions cut 6 bases from V and 1 base from J, with 10 bases between. CDR3 in DNA: TGCAGCGTGGGAAAGTCTTCTGGGGCCAACGTCCTGACTTTC. Protein sequence: CSVGKSSGANVLTF.

This clonotype was counted between two and nine times. The chain links TRBV2 to TRBJ2-1, with 8 bases fitting TRBD1. With V trimmed by 6 bases and J by 5 bases, 9 bases remained unmatched. The CDR3 has 15 residues. The germline V gene has CDR1 SNHLY and CDR2 FYNNEI. CDR3 nucleotides: TGTGCCAGCAGAGACAGGGGTTTGCTCAACAATGAGCAGTTCTTC. Translating it yields CASRDRGLLNNEQFF.

This clonotype appeared many times. The rearrangement joins TRBV28 to TRBJ1-5, with 9 positions matching TRBD1. V lost 3 bases and J lost 4; bases outside the gene matches: 4. The CDR3 is 15 amino acids. Germline V gives CDR1 MDHEN, CDR2 SYDVKM. CDR3 in amino acids: CASSLEGQGNQPQHF. Written as DNA, the CDR3 is TGTGCCAGCAGTTTGGAGGGACAGGGAAATCAGCCCCAGCATTTT. The full variable domain, in which reference TRBV28 and TRBJ1-5 provide the parts outside the CDR3, is DVKVTQSSRYLVKRTGEKVFLECVQDMDHENMFWYRQDPGLGLRLIYFSYDVKMKEKGDIPEGYSVSREKKERFSLILESASTNQTSMYLCASSLEGQGNQPQHFGDGTRLSIL.

J is TRBJ2-3 and V is TRBV7-9; D ambiguous. The CDR3 spans 16 residues. V lost 5 bases and J 3 bases, leaving 18 bases between the germline ends. In germline, CDR1 is SEHNR, CDR2 FQNEAQ (reference sequence). CDR3 nucleotides: TGTGCCAGCAGCGGAAGAGATGGTGGTTCGACAGATACGCAGTATTTT. It translates to CASSGRDGGSTDTQYF.

The J gene is TRBJ2-1, the V gene TRBV20-1; 10 bases map to TRBD1. Germline V gene lookup returns CDR1 DFQATT and CDR2 SNEGSKA (reference sequence). The CDR3 extends over 13 amino acids. V shed 3 bases and J 12 bases; nucleotides not matched to a gene: 8. The CDR3 nucleotides are TGCAGTGCTAGCAGGGACAGGGGATTCGGGCAGTTCTTC. This gives the protein CSASRDRGFGQFF.

This clonotype was counted between two and nine times. The chain combines TRBV4-3 with TRBJ2-5, with 13 positions matching TRBD2. The CDR3 totals 17 residues. The V segment lost 3 bases and the J segment 2 bases; nucleotides outside the gene matches: 6. The germline V gene encodes CDR1 LGHNA and CDR2 YSLEER. The CDR3 coding sequence is TGCGCCAGCAGCCAGTCGACTAGCGGGGGGACTCAAGAGACCCAGTACTTC. Protein: CASSQSTSGGTQETQYF.

The V call is TRBV11-2, the J call TRBJ2-4, with D perhaps TRBD2 (5 bases). V lost 5 bases and J lost 7, with 12 bases in between. The V gene's germline CDR1 is SGHAT and CDR2 FQNNGV. The CDR3 has 13 residues. This CDR3 is CASSITPGNIQYF. DNA of the CDR3: TGTGCCAGCAGCATTACACCGGGGAACATTCAGTACTTC.

The sample holds a few counts of this clonotype. The gene calls are TRBV5-1 and TRBJ1-2; 7 nucleotides align to TRBD1. The CDR3 has 14 amino acids. V lost 5 bases and J lost 7; bases outside the gene matches: 11. The V gene's germline CDR1 is SGHRS and CDR2 YFSETQ. This CDR3 reads CASSYRGELGGYTF. In DNA, the CDR3 is TGCGCCAGCAGTTACAGGGGTGAGCTAGGTGGCTACACCTTC.

This clonotype has a handful of counts. The gene calls are TRBV18 and TRBJ2-7, with D tentatively TRBD1 (6 bases). Germline lookup yields CDR1 KGHSH and CDR2 LQKENI. Trimming pared 3 bases from V and 2 bases from J, leaving 11 bases between. The CDR3 spans 14 residues. Here the CDR3 reads CASSPKTGAYEQYF. CDR3 in DNA: TGTGCCAGCTCACCCAAGACAGGAGCCTACGAGCAGTACTTC.

The chain carries TRBV9 and TRBJ2-2, with TRBD2 matching over 8 bases. The V segment lost 6 bases and the J segment 5 bases; nucleotides outside the gene matches: 12. Germline V CDR1 and CDR2: SGDLS, YYNGEE. This CDR3 is 16 amino acids long. CDR3 sequence: CASNRGAGGRTGELFF. The CDR3 coding sequence is TGTGCCAGCAACCGAGGGGCGGGAGGACGGACCGGGGAGCTGTTTTTT. The entire variable domain, with the rest obtained from reference TRBV9 and TRBJ2-2, is as follows: DSGVTQTPKHLITATGQRVTLRCSPRSGDLSVYWYQQSLDQGLQFLIQYYNGEERAKGNILERFSAQQFPDLHSELNLSSLELGDSALYFCASNRGAGGRTGELFFGEGSRLTVL.

This clonotype was observed a handful of times. This rearrangement joins TRBV6-1 to TRBJ2-1, with a tentative D call TRBD2 (7 bases). This CDR3 comprises 17 residues. V shed 8 bases and J shed 2 bases, with 22 bases lying between them. The germline CDR1 and CDR2 sequences are MNHNS and SASEGT. The CDR3 loop reads CASDKGGVRAPYNEQFF. The DNA of the CDR3 is TGTGCCAGCGACAAAGGGGGGGTTCGGGCCCCCTACAATGAGCAGTTCTTC.

This clonotype was counted between two and nine times. CDR3 DNA sequence: TGCAGTGCTAGGCCCCCCCTGGCAGGGGCAATCTATGGCTACACCTTC. This codes for CSARPPLAGAIYGYTF. The chain combines TRBV20-1 with TRBJ1-2; possible D gene TRBD1, 6 bases. Germline CDR1 is DFQATT and CDR2 is SNEGSKA (reference sequence). The V and J ends lost 3 bases and 4 bases respectively, with 21 bases between them. The CDR3 loop spans 16 amino acids.